These 25 T cell receptor beta chains came from one sample sequenced in a study of shared clonotypes between healthy human individuals. Generated by immunoSEQ multiplex PCR, the TCRdb table keeps only in-frame clones and is missing some. This table has roughly 320,000 clones, roughly 84% appearing once. The sample taken for sequencing was memory CD8+ T cells sorted from blood. Subset noted: CD45RO+ cells pooled with CCR7-negative TemRA cells. Every receptor here comes from a man between 18 and 29 years old in good health.

The DNA for the CDR3 is TGTGCCACCAGCAGAGGGGACAATCAGCCCCAGCATTTT. Encoded protein: CATSRGDNQPQHF. V is TRBV15 and J is TRBJ1-5, with D uncertain. Germline V gene data show CDR1 as LNHNV and CDR2 as YYDKDF (reference sequence). The CDR3 runs to 13 residues. V lost 1 base and J 3 bases, leaving 4 bases between the germline ends.

The chain uses TRBV10-1 and TRBJ2-1; 7 nucleotides line up with TRBD2. This CDR3 region has 14 residues. Trimming removed 5 bases from V and 5 bases from J; junction bases left unmatched: 6. Germline V gives CDR1 WNHNN, CDR2 SYGVQD (reference sequence). The CDR3 nucleotides read TGCGCCAGCAGTTTAGGAGGGACTAACAATGAGCAGTTCTTC. The encoded protein is CASSLGGTNNEQFF.

J is TRBJ1-6 and V is TRBV19, with D possibly being TRBD1 (6 bases). Germline V gives CDR1 LNHDA, CDR2 SQIVND (reference sequence). This CDR3 has 13 amino acids. V shed 5 bases and J shed 9 bases, with 11 bases lying between them. CDR3 sequence (DNA): TGTGCCAGTAGTTTCGGGGGGGCTTCACCCCTCCACTTT. Translated: CASSFGGASPLHF.

The chain couples TRBV28 to TRBJ2-4, with D uncertain. The CDR3 contains 16 residues. Trimming left V 2 bases short and J 0 bases short, with 11 bases between. The germline CDR1 and CDR2 sequences are MDHEN and SYDVKM. CDR3 coding DNA: TGTGCCAGCAGTTTAGAGAGACAACTAGCCAAAAACATTCAGTACTTC. It codes for CASSLERQLAKNIQYF.

The V and J genes are TRBV27 and TRBJ2-7; 8 bases match TRBD1. Trimming took 5 bases from V and 3 from J; bases not matched to a gene: 9. Germline CDR1 and CDR2: MNHEY and SMNVEV (reference sequence). CDR3 length: 15 residues. The chain's CDR3 is CASSVIRDRYYEQYF. CDR3 sequence (DNA): TGTGCCAGCAGTGTAATCCGGGACAGGTACTACGAGCAGTACTTC.

This clone was seen a few times. The genes are TRBV19 and TRBJ1-1; D remains unclear. The germline V and J ends were trimmed by 6 bases and 1 base, with 15 bases remaining between them. CDR1 is LNHDA and CDR2 is SQIVND in the germline V gene (reference sequence). The CDR3 contains 15 residues. The CDR3 loop reads CASRVLGEKNTEAFF. CDR3 sequence (DNA): TGTGCCAGTAGGGTTCTTGGGGAGAAGAACACTGAAGCTTTCTTT.

The chain employs TRBV7-9 and TRBJ2-2; 10 nucleotides align to TRBD1. The CDR3 loop spans 17 amino acids. V lost 3 bases, J lost 6 bases, and 10 bases stayed unmatched. Germline assignment: CDR1 SEHNR and CDR2 FQNEAQ (reference sequence). The CDR3: CASSFSPLTGGPGELFF. The CDR3 region has the DNA TGTGCCAGCAGCTTCAGCCCCTTGACAGGGGGCCCCGGGGAGCTGTTTTTT.

The chain combines TRBV27 with TRBJ2-5, with no clear D. Germline-derived CDR1 and CDR2 are MNHEY and SMNVEV (reference sequence). Trimming took off 4 bases at V and 2 bases at J, with 11 bases between the two ends. The CDR3 length is 14 residues. CDR3 DNA sequence: TGTGCCAGCAGTTCCCTACTCCGACAAGAGACCCAGTACTTC. Translated: CASSSLLRQETQYF.

The J gene is TRBJ1-6, the V gene TRBV27, with TRBD1 matching 7 bases. In germline, CDR1 is MNHEY, CDR2 SMNVEV (reference sequence). The V and J ends lost 5 bases and 7 bases, in that order; junction bases with no gene match: 11. CDR3 size: 16 residues. CDR3 region: CASSPTGPLQNSPLHF. CDR3 nucleotides: TGTGCCAGCAGTCCGACAGGGCCCCTACAGAATTCACCCCTCCACTTT.

This clone was counted ten times or more. The chain joins TRBV18 to TRBJ1-2, with TRBD1 matching over 8 bases. This CDR3 has 14 amino acids. Looked up from germline, CDR1 is KGHSH and CDR2 is LQKENI. J gave up 3 bases and V 4 bases, and 4 bases lay outside the gene matches. The CDR3 is CASSLSTGDYGYTF. In nucleotides, the CDR3 is TGTGCCAGCTCACTCTCGACAGGGGACTATGGCTACACCTTC.

The chain uses TRBV19 and TRBJ1-5; 8 bases are a match to TRBD1. The CDR3 totals 13 residues. Germline V gives CDR1 LNHDA, CDR2 SQIVND (reference sequence). CDR3 sequence reads: CAQDRVRMEPQHF. CDR3 DNA: TGTGCTCAGGACAGGGTTCGTATGGAGCCCCAGCATTTT.

The chain employs TRBV4-2 and TRBJ1-2; no clear D. V shed 5 bases and J shed 3 bases, with 4 bases lying between them. In germline, CDR1 is LGHNA, CDR2 YNFKEQ. The CDR3 has 11 residues. The CDR3 sequence: CASSSHYGYTF. CDR3 DNA sequence: TGTGCCAGCAGCTCCCACTATGGCTACACCTTC.

A note on this clone: Other DNA sequences of this sample code for an identical CDR3. The V and J genes are TRBV6-6 and TRBJ2-7; the D gene is possibly TRBD1 (5 bases). V was clipped by 2 bases and J by 1 base, with 6 bases between them. Germline V CDR1 and CDR2: MNHNY, SVGAGI (reference sequence). This CDR3 contains 13 residues. DNA of the CDR3: TGTGCCAGCAGTTACGCAGGGTCCTACGAGCAGTACTTC. Translation: CASSYAGSYEQYF.

The V call is TRBV2, the J call TRBJ2-4; D is uncertain. Trimming took 6 bases from V and 4 from J, leaving 13 bases between them. The CDR3 contains 14 residues. Germline lookup yields CDR1 SNHLY and CDR2 FYNNEI. CDR3 bases: TGTGCCAGCAGCGGCAGGACCGGGAAAAACATTCAGTACTTC. This codes for CASSGRTGKNIQYF.

The chain is built from TRBV11-2 and TRBJ1-2; 8 bases agree with TRBD1. Germline V gene sequence: CDR1 SGHAT, CDR2 FQNNGV. Trimming at V came to 6 bases and at J to 4 bases, leaving 16 bases not matched to a gene. CDR3 size: 17 residues. The CDR3 here is CASSLRPWTGRLYGYTF. CDR3 in DNA: TGTGCCAGCAGTTTACGGCCTTGGACAGGGCGGCTCTATGGCTACACCTTC.

The V and J genes are TRBV7-8 and TRBJ2-7; 8 nucleotides line up with TRBD1. CDR3 size: 15 residues. The germline gives CDR1 SGHVS, CDR2 FQNEAQ. Trimming took 5 bases from V and 0 from J; bases not matched to a gene: 6. The CDR3 reads CASSLDRGVSYEQYF. The CDR3, as DNA: TGTGCCAGCAGCCTTGACAGGGGAGTCTCCTACGAGCAGTACTTC. Full variable domain (remainder filled in from reference TRBV7-8 and TRBJ2-7): GAGVSQSPRYKVAKRGQDVALRCDPISGHVSLFWYQQALGQGPEFLTYFQNEAQLDKSGLPSDRFFAERPEGSVSTLKIQRTQQEDSAVYLCASSLDRGVSYEQYFGPGTRLTVT.

The chain employs TRBV13 and TRBJ2-1, with D possibly called TRBD1 or TRBD2 (5 bases each). The V gene's germline CDR1 is PRHDT and CDR2 FYEKMQ (reference sequence). This CDR3 region has 14 residues. With 5 bases removed from V and 4 bases from J, the gap between germline ends came to 12 bases. CDR3 sequence reads: CASSAGASYNEQFF. The CDR3 bases are TGTGCCAGCAGCGCCGGGGCGTCGTACAATGAGCAGTTCTTC.

This clone showed up just once. The genes are TRBV30 and TRBJ2-7, with D possibly called TRBD1 or TRBD2 (5 bases each). CDR1 is GTSNPN and CDR2 is SVGIG in the germline V gene (reference sequence). Trimming took 0 bases from V and 5 from J, leaving 11 bases between them. This CDR3 is 13 amino acids long. CDR3 DNA sequence: TGTGCCTGGAGTGTACGTTGGGGGAACGAGCAGTACTTC. It encodes CAWSVRWGNEQYF.

The chain is built from TRBV7-2 and TRBJ2-5; unclear D gene. Trimming left V 3 bases short and J 4 bases short, with 9 bases between. CDR3 size: 13 residues. CDR1 is SGHTA and CDR2 is FQGNSA in the germline V gene. CDR3 residues: CASSFSPPETQYF. The CDR3, as DNA: TGTGCCAGCAGCTTTAGTCCCCCAGAGACCCAGTACTTC.

This clone appeared a few times. J is TRBJ1-6 and V is TRBV5-6; 8 bases are shared with TRBD1. CDR1 is SGHDT, CDR2 YYEEEE, per germline. Germline trimming cut 5 bases from V and 7 bases from J; bases unmatched to any gene: 5. The CDR3 has 14 amino acids. The CDR3: CASSTGQGNSPLHF. DNA for the CDR3: TGTGCCAGCAGTACCGGACAGGGAAATTCACCCCTCCACTTT.

This clone showed up just once. The CDR3 loop is CASSPTGTGELFF. The CDR3 DNA sequence: TGTGCCAGCAGCCCAACAGGGACCGGGGAGCTGTTTTTT. The chain couples TRBV13 to TRBJ2-2; tentative D call: TRBD1 (6 bases). This CDR3 spans 13 amino acids. Germline V CDR1 and CDR2: PRHDT, FYEKMQ (reference sequence). With 5 bases removed from V and 5 bases from J, the gap between germline ends came to 9 bases.

This chain uses TRBV7-9 with TRBJ2-7; D is possibly TRBD1 (5 bases). The CDR3 runs to 12 residues. The V end was cut by 11 bases, the J end by 2 bases, with 13 bases between. Germline CDR1 reads SEHNR; CDR2 reads FQNEAQ (reference sequence). DNA of the CDR3: TGTGCCTTTTTAGACAGCGCCTACGAGCAGTACTTC. This gives the protein CAFLDSAYEQYF.

The chain couples TRBV9 to TRBJ1-6; perhaps TRBD1 as D (5 bases). The V end lost 6 bases, the J end lost 4 bases, and 17 bases lay between the germline ends. CDR3 length: 16 amino acids. CDR1 SGDLS and CDR2 YYNGEE come from the germline V gene. CDR3 DNA sequence: TGTGCCAGCAATTCCGGGATGGGGGATTATAATTCACCCCTCCACTTT. Encoded protein: CASNSGMGDYNSPLHF.

This chain joins TRBV9 and TRBJ2-1; 8 bases are a match to TRBD1. V shed 3 bases, J shed 8 bases, and the junction held 7 bases outside the gene matches. Germline V gene lookup returns CDR1 SGDLS and CDR2 YYNGEE. The CDR3 runs to 14 residues. This CDR3 reads CASSGDRGTHEQFF. Written as DNA, the CDR3 is TGTGCCAGCAGCGGTGACAGGGGAACGCATGAGCAGTTCTTC.

Comment on this clone: Other DNA variants within this sample encode the same CDR3. V usage is TRBV6-6 and J usage is TRBJ1-2; perhaps TRBD1 as D (6 bases). With 0 bases removed from V and 8 bases from J, the gap between germline ends came to 13 bases. The CDR3 runs to 14 residues. Germline-derived CDR1 and CDR2 are MNHNY and SVGAGI (reference sequence). The CDR3 sequence: CASSYSGRGFGYTF. For the CDR3, the DNA is TGTGCCAGCAGTTACTCTGGGAGGGGGTTCGGCTACACCTTC.